This TCR beta chain is drawn from a study of human T cells and chemical hapten exposure. The wider study: Affected patients, primarily female, had alopecia areata, totalis or universalis.

General observations from the study: Patch test score tracked positively with PT1 expanded TCR counts.

Each cDNA molecule in the library carried unique molecular identifiers. TCRdb re-called the RACE reads through MiXCR, storing one row per CDR3 protein. Among roughly 100,000 distinct CDR3 sequences listed, approximately 8.6% were seen once. Regarding time point: patch test 2, 6 weeks after DPC sensitization. Regarding treatment: therapeutic diphenylcyclopropenone sensitization with weekly scalp DPC. Ahead of applying each patch test, blood was sampled. Germline values: CDR1 MDHEN, CDR2 SYDVKM. There are 14 residues in the CDR3. The V end lost 4 bases, the J end lost 10 bases, and 19 bases lay between the germline ends. This clonotype was detected a few times. The antigen is not known.

The sequence derives from a woman aged 40 to 50 with alopecia areata. Some clones in this sample may be carry-over from other donors' samples. The chain combines TRBV28 with TRBJ1-1; D is ambiguous. Source: whole blood, taken in connection with sensitization to the hapten diphenylcyclopropenone (DPC). The CDR3 DNA reads as TGTGCCAGCAGTTCTATACCCCTCAGAGGACGAGCTTTCTTT. This codes for CASSSIPLRGRAFF.